This T cell receptor beta chain was captured in a study of blood T cell repertoires in COVID-19. Background on the study: Samples came from the United States, Italy and Spain, spanning acute and convalescent COVID-19. T cells, B-cell-depleted T cells, or PBMCs provided the cDNA or gDNA that served as material.

Authors' methods: Amplification with reference gene primers provided the estimates of nucleated cell counts. The repertoire was sequenced with immunoSEQ multiplex PCR; TCRdb's copy has only in-frame clones and lacks some. That table supplies the V and J calls and clone size; D and trimming were determined from the DNA. The data contain around 140,000 clones, 75% to 80% of them singletons. The V end lost 0 bases, the J end lost 7 bases, and 21 bases lay between the germline ends. There are 17 residues in the CDR3. Germline CDR1 and CDR2: LGHNA and YSLEER. The genes are TRBV4-3 and TRBJ1-2, with D maybe TRBD1 (5 bases). The sample comprised peripheral blood. The sequence was collected from a woman aged 45 to 65 with active or convalescent COVID-19. CDR3: CASSQEFGTDLWVGYTF. The CDR3 coding sequence is TGCGCCAGCAGCCAAGAGTTCGGGACTGACTTATGGGTTGGCTACACCTTC.